This T cell receptor (beta chain) was retrieved from a study of OX40 agonist ivuxolimab in advanced cancers. Study overall: It was ivuxolimab, an agonistic anti-OX40 (CD134) antibody, that patients were treated with.

Libraries were prepared by immunoSEQ multiplex PCR; TCRdb keeps only in-frame clonotypes and omits some of them. The repertoire consists of about 31,000 clones, with 80% to 95% occurring once and the leading ten covering approximately 4.8%. Germline V gives CDR1 GTSNPN, CDR2 SVGIG (reference sequence). V lost 1 base, J lost 5 bases, and 4 bases stayed unmatched. The CDR3 runs to 13 residues. As concerns this clone: Its antigen is not known.

Study-level findings and limits: Those patients achieving a partial response at 0.1-3.0 mg/kg showed among the lowest clonal expansion. With doses of 0.1 to 3.0 mg/kg, CD4+ and CD8+ blood T cells had undergone clonal expansion by week 6.

The sequencing here drew on CD4+ or CD8+ T cells sorted from blood, taken in a trial of the OX40 agonist ivuxolimab. The V and J genes are TRBV30 and TRBJ2-7; 8 positions match TRBD1. The sequence was obtained from an adult with an advanced solid tumor such as melanoma, head and neck, liver or kidney cancer. Written as DNA, the CDR3 is TGTGCCTGGAGTGGGACAGGGTTCGACGAGCAGTACTTC. Translation gives CAWSGTGFDEQYF.